The sequence of this T cell receptor (beta chain) was determined in a study of PD-L1 blockade in urothelial cancer. On the study more broadly: In the mid-2010s, patients got going on atezolizumab, taking 1,200 mg intravenously every 3 weeks. Males with bladder-origin urothelial cancer constituted about 85% of the roughly 29 patients. Prior regimens of chemotherapy numbered 0 to 3 per patient.

Germline V gives CDR1 SGHTA, CDR2 FQGNSA. The CDR3 has 15 residues. With V trimmed by 5 bases and J by 1 base, 4 bases remained unmatched. Synthetic analogs of TCR templates were spiked into every PCR. Sequencing was performed with immunoSEQ multiplex PCR; in TCRdb, only in-frame clones are kept and a portion is missing. The repertoire includes some 45,000 clones, around 88% of them detected once, and roughly 3.9% sits in the top ten. This TCR was recovered from an elderly man with urothelial cancer. The chain combines TRBV7-2 with TRBJ1-5; 8 bases map to TRBD1. Sequences were derived from PBMCs, sampled around atezolizumab (anti-PD-L1) treatment. This chain's CDR3 is CASSAGGASNQPQHF. DNA for the CDR3: TGTGCCAGCAGCGCAGGGGGCGCGAGCAATCAGCCCCAGCATTTT.